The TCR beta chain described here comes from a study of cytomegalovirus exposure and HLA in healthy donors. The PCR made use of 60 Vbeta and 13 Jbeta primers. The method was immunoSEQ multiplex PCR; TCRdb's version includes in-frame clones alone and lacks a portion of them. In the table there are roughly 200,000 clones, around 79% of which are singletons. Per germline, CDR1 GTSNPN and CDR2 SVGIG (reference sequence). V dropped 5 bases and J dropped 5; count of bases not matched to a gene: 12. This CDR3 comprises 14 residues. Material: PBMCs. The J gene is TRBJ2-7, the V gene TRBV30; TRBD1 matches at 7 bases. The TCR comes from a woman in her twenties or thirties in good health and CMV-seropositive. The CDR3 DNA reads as TGTGCCTGGGGCTCTCAGACAGGGCAGAACGAGCAGTACTTC. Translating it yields CAWGSQTGQNEQYF.